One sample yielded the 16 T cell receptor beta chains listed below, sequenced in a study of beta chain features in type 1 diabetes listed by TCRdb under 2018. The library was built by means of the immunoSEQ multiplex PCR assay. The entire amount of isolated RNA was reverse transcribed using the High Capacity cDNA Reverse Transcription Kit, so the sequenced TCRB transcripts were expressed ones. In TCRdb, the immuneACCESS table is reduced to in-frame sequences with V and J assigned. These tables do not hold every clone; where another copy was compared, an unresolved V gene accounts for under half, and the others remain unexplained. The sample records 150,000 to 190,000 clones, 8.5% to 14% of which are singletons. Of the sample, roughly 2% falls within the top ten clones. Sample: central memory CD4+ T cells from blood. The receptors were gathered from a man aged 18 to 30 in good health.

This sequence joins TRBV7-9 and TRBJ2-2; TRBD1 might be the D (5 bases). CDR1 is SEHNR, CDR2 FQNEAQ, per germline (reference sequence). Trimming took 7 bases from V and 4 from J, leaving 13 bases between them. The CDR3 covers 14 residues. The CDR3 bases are TGTGCCAGCACGACGGACACCTTCACCGGGGAGCTGTTTTTT. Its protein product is CASTTDTFTGELFF.

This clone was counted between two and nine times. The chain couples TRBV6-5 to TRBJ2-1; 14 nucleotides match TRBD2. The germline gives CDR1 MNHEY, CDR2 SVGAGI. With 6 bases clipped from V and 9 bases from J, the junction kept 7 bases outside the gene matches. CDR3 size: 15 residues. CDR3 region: CASSRLAGGPPEQFF. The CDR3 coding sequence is TGTGCCAGCAGCAGACTAGCGGGAGGGCCACCTGAGCAGTTCTTC.

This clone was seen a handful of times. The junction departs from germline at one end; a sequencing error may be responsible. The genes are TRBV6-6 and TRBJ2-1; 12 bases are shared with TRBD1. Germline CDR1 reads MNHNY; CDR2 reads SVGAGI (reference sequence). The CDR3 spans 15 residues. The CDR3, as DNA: TGTGCCAGCAGTTACTCGGGGACAGGGGGCCCTAGAAAGATCTTC. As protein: CASSYSGTGGPRKIF.

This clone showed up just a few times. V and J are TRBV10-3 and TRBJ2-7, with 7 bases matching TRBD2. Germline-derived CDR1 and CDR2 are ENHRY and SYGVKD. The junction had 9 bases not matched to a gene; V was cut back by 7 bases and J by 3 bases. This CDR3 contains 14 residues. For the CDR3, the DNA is TGTGCCATCAAGACGTCCGGCGGGAGCTACGAGCAGTACTTC. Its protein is CAIKTSGGSYEQYF.

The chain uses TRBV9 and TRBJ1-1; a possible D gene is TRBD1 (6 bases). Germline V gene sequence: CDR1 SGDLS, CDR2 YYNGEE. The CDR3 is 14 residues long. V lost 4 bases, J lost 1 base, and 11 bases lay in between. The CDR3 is CASSPGHQNTEAFF. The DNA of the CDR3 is TGTGCCAGCAGCCCGGGACACCAGAACACTGAAGCTTTCTTT.

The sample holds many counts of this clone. CDR3: CASSQRLAGRGIEQFF. As DNA, the CDR3 is TGCGCCAGCAGCCAAAGACTAGCGGGGAGGGGGATTGAGCAGTTCTTC. The chain couples TRBV4-3 to TRBJ2-1; TRBD2 matches at 11 bases. Trimming took 2 bases from V and 9 from J; bases not matched to a gene: 9. Germline V gene sequence: CDR1 LGHNA, CDR2 YSLEER. The CDR3 length is 16 residues.

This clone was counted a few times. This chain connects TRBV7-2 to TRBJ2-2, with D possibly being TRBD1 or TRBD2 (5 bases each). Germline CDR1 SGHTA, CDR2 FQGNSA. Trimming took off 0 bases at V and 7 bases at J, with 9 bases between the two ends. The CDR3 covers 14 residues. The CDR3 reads CASSLAGTYGELFF. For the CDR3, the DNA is TGTGCCAGCAGCTTAGCAGGGACGTACGGGGAGCTGTTTTTT.

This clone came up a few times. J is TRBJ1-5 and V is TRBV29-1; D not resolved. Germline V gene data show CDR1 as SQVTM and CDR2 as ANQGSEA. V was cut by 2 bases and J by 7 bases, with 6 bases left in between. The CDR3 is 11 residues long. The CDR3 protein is CSVETGQPQHF. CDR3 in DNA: TGCAGCGTTGAAACGGGCCAGCCCCAGCATTTT. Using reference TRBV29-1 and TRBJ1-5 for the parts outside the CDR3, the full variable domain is SAVISQKPSRDICQRGTSLTIQCQVDSQVTMMFWYRQQPGQSLTLIATANQGSEATYESGFVIDKFPISRPNLTFSTLTVSNMSPEDSSIYLCSVETGQPQHFGDGTRLSIL.

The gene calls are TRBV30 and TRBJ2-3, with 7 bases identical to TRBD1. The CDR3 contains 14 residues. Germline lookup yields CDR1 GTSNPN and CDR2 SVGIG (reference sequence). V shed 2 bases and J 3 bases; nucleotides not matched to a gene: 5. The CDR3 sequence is CAWSLVTGTDTQYF. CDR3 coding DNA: TGTGCCTGGAGTTTGGTGACAGGGACAGATACGCAGTATTTT.

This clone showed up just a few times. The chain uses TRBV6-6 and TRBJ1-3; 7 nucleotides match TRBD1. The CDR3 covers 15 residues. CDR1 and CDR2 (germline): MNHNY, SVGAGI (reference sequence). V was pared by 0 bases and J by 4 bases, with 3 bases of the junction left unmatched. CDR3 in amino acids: CASSYSTGMGNTIYF. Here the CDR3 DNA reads TGTGCCAGCAGTTACTCGACAGGGATGGGAAACACCATATATTTT.

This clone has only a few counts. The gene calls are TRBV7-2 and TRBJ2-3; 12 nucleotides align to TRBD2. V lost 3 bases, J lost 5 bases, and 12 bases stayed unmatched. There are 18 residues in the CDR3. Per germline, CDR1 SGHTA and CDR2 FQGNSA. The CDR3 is CASSLIAPSGGARDTQYF. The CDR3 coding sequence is TGTGCCAGCAGCTTGATTGCCCCTAGCGGGGGGGCAAGAGATACGCAGTATTTT.

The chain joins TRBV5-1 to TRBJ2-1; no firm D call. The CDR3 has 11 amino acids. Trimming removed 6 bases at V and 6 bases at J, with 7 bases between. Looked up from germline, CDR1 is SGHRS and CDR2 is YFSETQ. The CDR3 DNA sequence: TGCGCCAGCACCCGCAGCAATGAGCAGTTCTTC. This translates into CASTRSNEQFF.

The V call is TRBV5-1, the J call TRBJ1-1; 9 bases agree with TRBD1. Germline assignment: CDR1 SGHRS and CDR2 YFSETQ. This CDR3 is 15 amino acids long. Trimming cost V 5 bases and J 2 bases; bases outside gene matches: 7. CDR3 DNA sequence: TGCGCCAGCAGTTGGGGGACAGGGCCCAACACTGAAGCTTTCTTT. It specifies CASSWGTGPNTEAFF. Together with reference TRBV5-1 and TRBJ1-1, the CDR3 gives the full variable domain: KAGVTQTPRYLIKTRGQQVTLSCSPISGHRSVSWYQQTPGQGLQFLFEYFSETQRNKGNFPGRFSGRQFSNSRSEMNVSTLELGDSALYLCASSWGTGPNTEAFFGQGTRLTVV.

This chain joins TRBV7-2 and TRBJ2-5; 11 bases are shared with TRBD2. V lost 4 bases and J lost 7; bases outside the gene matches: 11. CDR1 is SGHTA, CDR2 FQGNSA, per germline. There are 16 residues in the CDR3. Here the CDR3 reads CASSSGLAETKGTQYF. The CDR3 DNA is TGTGCCAGCAGCTCGGGACTAGCGGAGACGAAAGGGACCCAGTACTTC.

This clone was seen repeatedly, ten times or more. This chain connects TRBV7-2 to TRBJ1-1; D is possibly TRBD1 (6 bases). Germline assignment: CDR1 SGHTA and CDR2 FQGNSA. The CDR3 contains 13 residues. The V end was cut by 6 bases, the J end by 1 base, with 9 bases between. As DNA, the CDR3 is TGTGCCAGCAGTCCGACAGGGAACACTGAAGCTTTCTTT. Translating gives CASSPTGNTEAFF.

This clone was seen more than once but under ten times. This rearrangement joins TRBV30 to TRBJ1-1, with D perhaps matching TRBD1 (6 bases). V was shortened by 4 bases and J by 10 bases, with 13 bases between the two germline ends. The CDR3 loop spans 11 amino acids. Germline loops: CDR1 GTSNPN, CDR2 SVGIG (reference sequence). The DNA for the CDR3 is TGTGCCTGGACCACAGGGTCACGAGCTTTCTTT. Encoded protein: CAWTTGSRAFF.